This T cell receptor beta chain originates from a study of blood T cell repertoires in COVID-19. Overall study context: Acute and convalescent COVID-19 samples came from the United States, Italy and Spain. The cDNA or gDNA used as material had been derived from T cells, B-cell-depleted T cells, or PBMCs.

Per the original data handling: Nucleated cell number was recorded as an estimate derived from reference gene primer amplification. The data were produced by immunoSEQ multiplex PCR, yet TCRdb's version contains in-frame clones alone and is incomplete. That table supplies the V and J calls and clone size; D and trimming were determined from the DNA. Of 90,000 to 150,000 clones listed, 85% are singletons. The ends were cut back, 4 bases at V and 0 bases at J, with 10 bases in the middle. CDR1 and CDR2 (germline): SEHNR, FQNEAQ (reference sequence). This CDR3 contains 15 residues. The TCR comes from a man older than 75 with acute or convalescent COVID-19. J is TRBJ1-3 and V is TRBV7-9; D perhaps matches TRBD1 (5 bases). The sequenced material came from peripheral blood. CDR3 residues: CASSSGQHSGNTIYF. The CDR3 DNA is TGTGCCAGCAGCTCCGGACAACACTCTGGAAACACCATATATTTT.